Below, one T cell receptor (beta chain) is given with its context. Its antigen is currently unknown. This entry is derived from a study of T-cell memory formation after mild COVID-19. Across the whole study: Clusters of TCRs were largely donor specific. Study-wide findings and caveats: Clones which contracted sat mainly in CM and EM if CD4+, and in EMRA if CD8+. Pre-infection memory contained some responding clones, which suggested that cross-reactive memory had joined.

MiXCR was run by TCRdb on the 5' RACE reads, yielding one entry per CDR3 protein. The repertoire has a few hundred thousand distinct CDR3 sequences, roughly a fifth of them found once; the top ten carry approximately 8.4%. Per the germline V gene, CDR1 is SGHAT and CDR2 is FQNNGV. The CDR3 is made up of 14 amino acids. V was pared by 5 bases and J by 5 bases, with 13 bases between. The sample consisted of PBMCs or a T cell subset sorted from them (not recorded which). The chain is built from TRBV11-2 and TRBJ2-4; D gene ambiguous. The TCR originated in an adult woman who had mild COVID-19 (a few samples of this study predate the infection). Cell type and time point are not known. In DNA form, the CDR3 reads TGTGCCAGCAGCCCCGGCCTCCGAGAAAACATTCAGTACTTC. Protein sequence: CASSPGLRENIQYF. The full variable domain, with the rest looked up from reference TRBV11-2 and TRBJ2-4, is EAGVAQSPRYKIIEKRQSVAFWCNPISGHATLYWYQQILGQGPKLLIQFQNNGVVDDSQLPKDRFSAERLKGVDSTLKIQPAKLEDSAVYLCASSPGLRENIQYFGAGTRLSVL.